Listed here are 11 T cell receptor beta chains from one sample, sequenced in a study of T cell changes during pregnancy in multiple sclerosis. Measured with immunoSEQ multiplex PCR; TCRdb has only the in-frame clones, and not every one. The table includes around 100,000 clones, roughly 90% detected once. The sample was peripheral blood, taken in the third trimester of pregnancy. These receptors all come from a female donor with multiple sclerosis, enrolled in a pregnancy study.

The rearrangement joins TRBV10-1 to TRBJ1-5, with D maybe TRBD1 (5 bases). Germline CDR1 is WNHNN and CDR2 is SYGVQD (reference sequence). This CDR3 region has 16 residues. V lost 8 bases, J lost 1 base, and 18 bases lay in between. CDR3 sequence: CASPRRRGESNQPQHF. DNA of the CDR3: TGCGCCAGCCCACGACGTAGGGGTGAGAGCAATCAGCCCCAGCATTTT.

The chain joins TRBV2 to TRBJ1-5; 7 nucleotides agree with TRBD1. After removal of 6 bases from V and 7 bases from J, the junction contained 12 bases not matched to a gene. This CDR3 has 15 amino acids. Germline V CDR1 and CDR2: SNHLY, FYNNEI. The CDR3 region is CASRDRDSSRQPQHF. The CDR3 DNA reads TGTGCCAGCAGAGATAGGGACAGTAGCAGGCAGCCCCAGCATTTT.

This sequence joins TRBV11-2 and TRBJ2-7; 8 bases align to TRBD1. The V and J ends lost 3 bases and 0 bases, in that order; junction bases with no gene match: 4. The CDR3 is 15 amino acids. Germline assignment: CDR1 SGHAT and CDR2 FQNNGV. The CDR3 loop is CASSLGQVSSYEQYF. CDR3 nucleotide sequence: TGTGCCAGCAGCTTGGGACAGGTGAGCTCCTACGAGCAGTACTTC. The full variable domain, its missing parts supplied by reference TRBV11-2 and TRBJ2-7, is EAGVAQSPRYKIIEKRQSVAFWCNPISGHATLYWYQQILGQGPKLLIQFQNNGVVDDSQLPKDRFSAERLKGVDSTLKIQPAKLEDSAVYLCASSLGQVSSYEQYFGPGTRLTVT.

This clone has a handful of counts. Within the sample, other DNA sequences also encode this same CDR3. The V and J genes are TRBV19 and TRBJ2-7, with a weak D call TRBD1 (5 bases). The CDR3 runs to 14 residues. Germline CDR1 is LNHDA and CDR2 is SQIVND (reference sequence). With 1 base removed from V and 1 base from J, the gap between germline ends came to 8 bases. The CDR3 nucleotides are TGTGCCAGTAGTATAGGACAGTTTTCCTACGAGCAGTACTTC. Its translation is CASSIGQFSYEQYF.

V gene TRBV19 combines with J gene TRBJ2-5, with TRBD1 matching over 7 bases. After removal of 4 bases from V and 3 bases from J, the junction contained 5 bases not matched to a gene. CDR1 is LNHDA and CDR2 is SQIVND in the germline V gene (reference sequence). This CDR3 comprises 14 residues. The CDR3, as DNA: TGTGCCAGTAGTACGTCAGGGGGAAAAGAGACCCAGTACTTC. Its translation is CASSTSGGKETQYF. Filled out from reference TRBV19 and TRBJ2-5, the complete variable domain reads DGGITQSPKYLFRKEGQNVTLSCEQNLNHDAMYWYRQDPGQGLRLIYYSQIVNDFQKGDIAEGYSVSREKKESFPLTVTSAQKNPTAFYLCASSTSGGKETQYFGPGTRLLVL.

The chain has TRBV6-7 and TRBJ1-5; possibly TRBD1 for D (5 bases). TRBV6-7 is sorted into the ORF group, with uncertain function. The V and J ends lost 2 bases and 0 bases respectively, with 20 bases between them. The CDR3 contains 19 residues. CDR3 in DNA: TGTGCCAGCAGTTACCCCAGGGTCCCCTTGCTCTCTAGCAATCAGCCCCAGCATTTT. It encodes CASSYPRVPLLSSNQPQHF.

The V call is TRBV5-1, the J call TRBJ2-1; the D gene is possibly TRBD2 (6 bases). This CDR3 has 14 residues. Trimming cost V 2 bases and J 6 bases, with 12 bases left between them. Germline V lookup: CDR1 SGHRS, CDR2 YFSETQ. CDR3 amino acids: CASSFPGLSNEQFF. Written as DNA, the CDR3 is TGCGCCAGCAGCTTCCCGGGACTGAGCAATGAGCAGTTCTTC. The entire variable domain, with the rest obtained from reference TRBV5-1 and TRBJ2-1, is as follows: KAGVTQTPRYLIKTRGQQVTLSCSPISGHRSVSWYQQTPGQGLQFLFEYFSETQRNKGNFPGRFSGRQFSNSRSEMNVSTLELGDSALYLCASSFPGLSNEQFFGPGTRLTVL.

V gene TRBV27 combines with J gene TRBJ1-3; D gene uncertain. The CDR3 contains 14 residues. The germline V and J ends were trimmed by 2 bases and 4 bases, with 9 bases remaining between them. CDR1 MNHEY and CDR2 SMNVEV come from the germline V gene (reference sequence). The CDR3: CASSLGPRGNTIYF. CDR3 DNA sequence: TGTGCCAGCAGTTTAGGGCCCCGGGGAAACACCATATATTTT.

J is TRBJ2-7 and V is TRBV27; a weak D match, TRBD2 (6 bases). Germline values: CDR1 MNHEY, CDR2 SMNVEV (reference sequence). Trimming shortened V by 5 bases and J by 1 base, and 21 bases separated the two germline ends. This CDR3 contains 17 residues. The CDR3 protein is CASSPEDGGPKSYEQYF. The CDR3 coding sequence is TGTGCCAGCAGTCCGGAGGACGGGGGTCCTAAGTCCTACGAGCAGTACTTC.

The rearrangement joins TRBV19 to TRBJ2-3; TRBD2 aligns across 7 bases. The junction had 9 bases not matched to a gene; V was cut back by 6 bases and J by 0 bases. Germline V CDR1 and CDR2: LNHDA, SQIVND (reference sequence). The CDR3 totals 16 residues. The CDR3 DNA sequence: TGTGCCAGTAGCCTGACCTGGCGGGGGAGCACAGATACGCAGTATTTT. Protein sequence: CASSLTWRGSTDTQYF.

This clone appeared once. The J gene is TRBJ1-5, the V gene TRBV21-1; TRBD1, as called in the table, went unchecked against the DNA. TRBV21-1 is a recognized pseudogene. The CDR3 covers 17 residues. The CDR3 coding sequence is TGTGCCAGCAGCAAAGAAGGGACAGGCGATAGCAATCAGCCCCAGCATTTT. Translation: CASSKEGTGDSNQPQHF.